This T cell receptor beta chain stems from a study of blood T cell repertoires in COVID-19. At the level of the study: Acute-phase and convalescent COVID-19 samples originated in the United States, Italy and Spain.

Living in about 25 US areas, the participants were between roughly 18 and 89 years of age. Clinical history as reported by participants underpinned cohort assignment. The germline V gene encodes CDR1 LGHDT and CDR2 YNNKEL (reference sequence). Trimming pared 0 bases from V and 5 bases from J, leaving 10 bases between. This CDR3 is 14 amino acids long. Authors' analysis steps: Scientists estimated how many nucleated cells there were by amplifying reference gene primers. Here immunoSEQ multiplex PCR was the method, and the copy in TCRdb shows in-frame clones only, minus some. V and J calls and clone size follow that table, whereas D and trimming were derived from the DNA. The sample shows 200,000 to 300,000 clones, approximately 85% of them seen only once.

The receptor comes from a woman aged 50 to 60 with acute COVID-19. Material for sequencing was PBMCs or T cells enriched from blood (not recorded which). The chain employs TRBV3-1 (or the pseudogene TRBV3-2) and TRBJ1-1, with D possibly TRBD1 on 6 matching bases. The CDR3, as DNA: TGTGCCAGCAGCCAAGATACAGGGCGGACTGAAGCTTTCTTT. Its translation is CASSQDTGRTEAFF.